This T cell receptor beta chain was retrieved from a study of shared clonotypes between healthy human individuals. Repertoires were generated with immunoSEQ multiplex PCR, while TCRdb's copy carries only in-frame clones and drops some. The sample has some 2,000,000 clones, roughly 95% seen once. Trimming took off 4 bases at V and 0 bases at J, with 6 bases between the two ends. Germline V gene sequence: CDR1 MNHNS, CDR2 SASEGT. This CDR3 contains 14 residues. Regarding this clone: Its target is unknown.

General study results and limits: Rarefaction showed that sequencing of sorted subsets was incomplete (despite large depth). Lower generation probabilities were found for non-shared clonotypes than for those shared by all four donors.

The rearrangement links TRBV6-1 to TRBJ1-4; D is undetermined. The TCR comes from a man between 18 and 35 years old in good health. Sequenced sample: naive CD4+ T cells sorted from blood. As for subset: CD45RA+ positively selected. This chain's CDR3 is CASSASSTNEKLFF. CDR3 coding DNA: TGTGCCAGCAGTGCTAGCTCAACTAATGAAAAACTGTTTTTT.